These 32 T cell receptor beta chains were sequenced from one sample in a study of T cells in narcolepsy. The protocol was immunoSEQ multiplex PCR, while the TCRdb copy is restricted to in-frame clones and leaves out a portion. Here the sample spans more than 30,000 clones, over 80% being singletons. The sample was CD45RA- memory CD4+ T cells from PBMCs. These receptors originate from a human donor with narcolepsy.

The chain employs TRBV11-1 and TRBJ2-3, with 14 bases lining up with TRBD2. This CDR3 is built from 16 residues. Trimming at V came to 4 bases and at J to 6 bases, leaving 6 bases not matched to a gene. Per the germline V gene, CDR1 is SGHAT and CDR2 is FQDESV (reference sequence). CDR3 residues: CASSSGLAGGSDTQYF. The CDR3 coding sequence is TGTGCCAGCAGCTCAGGACTAGCGGGGGGTTCGGATACGCAGTATTTT.

V usage is TRBV19 and J usage is TRBJ1-1; 10 bases match TRBD1. J lost 8 bases, V lost 8 bases, and 14 bases had no gene match. The CDR3 runs 15 residues. Germline V gives CDR1 LNHDA, CDR2 SQIVND (reference sequence). The CDR3 loop is CASGYVDRGRGEAFF. The CDR3 DNA follows: TGTGCCAGTGGATACGTAGACAGGGGGCGAGGGGAAGCTTTCTTT.

V and J are TRBV7-3 and TRBJ2-1; tentative D call: TRBD2 (6 bases). The CDR3 is made up of 17 amino acids. Trimming left V 1 base short and J 4 bases short, with 17 bases between. The germline V gene has CDR1 SGHTA and CDR2 FQGTGA. The CDR3 DNA reads TGTGCCAGCAGCTTAATTCCCCCCGGGGCGGGGTACAATGAGCAGTTCTTC. This sequence encodes CASSLIPPGAGYNEQFF. The whole variable domain, filled in from reference TRBV7-3 and TRBJ2-1, reads GAGVSQTPSNKVTEKGKYVELRCDPISGHTALYWYRQSLGQGPEFLIYFQGTGAADDSGLPNDRFFAVRPEGSVSTLKIQRTERGDSAVYLCASSLIPPGAGYNEQFFGPGTRLTVL.

This chain joins TRBV29-1 and TRBJ1-1; the D is unclear. The CDR3 covers 11 residues. Germline V gives CDR1 SQVTM, CDR2 ANQGSEA. V was trimmed by 3 bases and J by 5 bases, leaving 7 bases between them. CDR3 sequence: CSVEMGTEAFF. The CDR3 coding sequence is TGCAGCGTTGAGATGGGGACTGAAGCTTTCTTT. The whole variable domain, remainder taken from reference TRBV29-1 and TRBJ1-1, is SAVISQKPSRDICQRGTSLTIQCQVDSQVTMMFWYRQQPGQSLTLIATANQGSEATYESGFVIDKFPISRPNLTFSTLTVSNMSPEDSSIYLCSVEMGTEAFFGQGTRLTVV.

The chain links TRBV18 to TRBJ2-5; D tentatively reads TRBD1 or TRBD2 (5 bases each). The germline V gene has CDR1 KGHSH and CDR2 LQKENI. The CDR3 loop spans 15 amino acids. The ends were cut back, 3 bases at V and 2 bases at J, with 13 bases in the middle. The CDR3 here is CASSPMGTAQETQYF. The CDR3 DNA follows: TGTGCCAGCTCACCGATGGGGACGGCTCAAGAGACCCAGTACTTC.

This sequence joins TRBV2 and TRBJ2-5, with D perhaps matching TRBD1 (6 bases). V was clipped by 7 bases and J by 0 bases, with 12 bases between them. CDR1 SNHLY and CDR2 FYNNEI come from the germline V gene. This CDR3 has 14 residues. The CDR3 DNA reads as TGTGCCAGCACCCCCCGGACAGACCAAGAGACCCAGTACTTC. This sequence encodes CASTPRTDQETQYF.

The chain carries TRBV29-1 and TRBJ1-1; 7 nucleotides match TRBD1. Per germline, CDR1 SQVTM and CDR2 ANQGSEA. V gave up 7 bases and J gave up 7 bases; unmatched junction bases: 9. The CDR3 runs to 12 residues. As DNA, the CDR3 is TGCAGCGATACAGGGGCCGAGGTTGAAGCTTTCTTT. Protein sequence: CSDTGAEVEAFF.

The genes are TRBV28 and TRBJ1-4, with D perhaps matching TRBD1 (6 bases). Trimming removed 3 bases from V and 8 bases from J, with 13 bases in between. In germline, CDR1 is MDHEN, CDR2 SYDVKM. The CDR3 contains 14 residues. DNA of the CDR3: TGTGCCAGCAGTTTGTACGGGACAAAGGAAAAACTGTTTTTT. Protein product: CASSLYGTKEKLFF. Complete variable domain (other parts from reference TRBV28 and TRBJ1-4): DVKVTQSSRYLVKRTGEKVFLECVQDMDHENMFWYRQDPGLGLRLIYFSYDVKMKEKGDIPEGYSVSREKKERFSLILESASTNQTSMYLCASSLYGTKEKLFFGSGTQLSVL.

The chain is built from TRBV6-5 and TRBJ2-7; TRBD1 might be the D (5 bases). V lost 6 bases, J lost 4 bases, and 10 bases lay in between. This CDR3 has 12 residues. The germline gives CDR1 MNHEY, CDR2 SVGAGI. The DNA for the CDR3 is TGTGCCAGCAGCTCGACAGAGTACGAGCAGTACTTC. This sequence encodes CASSSTEYEQYF.

V and J are TRBV23-1 and TRBJ1-1; 7 nucleotides align to TRBD1. TRBV23-1 belongs to the ORF category, with a function that is uncertain. This CDR3 contains 14 residues. V shed 2 bases, J shed 5 bases, and the junction held 5 bases outside the gene matches. In DNA, the CDR3 is TGCGCCAGCAGTCAACTATCAGGGGGGACTGAAGCTTTCTTT. It yields the protein CASSQLSGGTEAFF.

This chain links TRBV5-4 with TRBJ2-5; no reliable D call. V shed 0 bases and J shed 5 bases, with 14 bases lying between them. This CDR3 is 15 amino acids long. Germline CDR1 reads SGHNT; CDR2 reads YYREEE (reference sequence). As DNA, the CDR3 is TGTGCCAGCAGCTTGGGGGTGGGCCGTAGGGAGACCCAGTACTTC. Its translation is CASSLGVGRRETQYF.

The chain links TRBV5-6 to TRBJ1-2; no reliable D call. Germline values: CDR1 SGHDT, CDR2 YYEEEE. This CDR3 comprises 15 residues. V was shortened by 4 bases and J by 5 bases, with 18 bases between the two germline ends. The DNA of the CDR3 is TGTGCCAGCAGCCAGTTGGAGAGGGAGTGGTATGGCTACACCTTC. It translates to CASSQLEREWYGYTF.

The V gene is TRBV5-1, the J gene TRBJ2-2, with a weak D call TRBD2 (6 bases). Germline V gives CDR1 SGHRS, CDR2 YFSETQ. This CDR3 spans 15 amino acids. The V end was cut by 0 bases, the J end by 5 bases, with 11 bases between. CDR3 in amino acids: CASSLGLDTTGELFF. CDR3 DNA sequence: TGCGCCAGCAGCTTGGGACTAGATACGACCGGGGAGCTGTTTTTT.

Only a few counts were recorded for this clone. V and J are TRBV6-5 and TRBJ1-1; no clear D. Germline V lookup: CDR1 MNHEY, CDR2 SVGAGI. V lost 6 bases, J lost 5 bases, and 13 bases lay in between. The CDR3 contains 13 residues. The CDR3: CASSPPRGTEAFF. The DNA of the CDR3 is TGTGCCAGCAGCCCCCCCCGGGGAACTGAAGCTTTCTTT.

This chain connects TRBV19 to TRBJ1-5; D possibly corresponds to TRBD1 (5 bases). V was shortened by 3 bases and J by 7 bases, with 22 bases between the two germline ends. Germline V lookup: CDR1 LNHDA, CDR2 SQIVND (reference sequence). The CDR3 spans 17 residues. The DNA for the CDR3 is TGTGCCAGTAGTATTCACCCGACAGAAACCGTGAGGCAGCCCCAGCATTTT. This sequence encodes CASSIHPTETVRQPQHF.

The rearrangement uses TRBV6-5 and TRBJ2-3; D not certain. The germline CDR1 and CDR2 sequences are MNHEY and SVGAGI. CDR3 size: 14 residues. V gave up 3 bases and J gave up 6 bases, with 13 bases separating them. CDR3 DNA: TGTGCCAGCAGTTATAGACCGGGCAGGGATACGCAGTATTTT. It translates to CASSYRPGRDTQYF.

The chain combines TRBV7-9 with TRBJ1-5; a weak D match, TRBD1 (6 bases). Looked up from germline, CDR1 is SEHNR and CDR2 is FQNEAQ (reference sequence). The CDR3 sequence is 14 residues long. V was shortened by 7 bases and J by 1 base, with 11 bases between the two germline ends. The CDR3 nucleotides are TGTGCCAGCAAGGGTCAGGGGAGCAATCAGCCCCAGCATTTT. It specifies CASKGQGSNQPQHF.

This clone was detected only a few times. The rearrangement links TRBV6-1 to TRBJ1-1; D gene ambiguous. The CDR3 length is 13 residues. V dropped 5 bases and J dropped 6 bases, with 13 bases sitting between them. The germline gives CDR1 MNHNS, CDR2 SASEGT. In nucleotides, the CDR3 is TGTGCCAGCAGTTCCAGTACCCCTCCTGAAGCTTTCTTT. It specifies CASSSSTPPEAFF.

The J gene is TRBJ2-7, the V gene TRBV18, with D tentatively TRBD1 (6 bases). CDR3 length equals 12 residues. Germline V gene data show CDR1 as KGHSH and CDR2 as LQKENI. Trimming cost V 5 bases and J 2 bases, with 7 bases left between them. CDR3 protein: CASSGGPYEQYF. The DNA for the CDR3 is TGTGCCAGCTCAGGGGGCCCCTACGAGCAGTACTTC.

V gene TRBV7-2 combines with J gene TRBJ1-6; a possible D gene is TRBD1 (6 bases). The V and J ends lost 1 base and 6 bases respectively, with 7 bases between them. The germline V gene has CDR1 SGHTA and CDR2 FQGNSA. The CDR3 has 14 amino acids. CDR3 region: CASSLGTANSPLHF. DNA of the CDR3: TGTGCCAGCAGCTTAGGGACAGCTAATTCACCCCTCCACTTT.

V is TRBV29-1 and J is TRBJ2-5; D gene unclear. CDR1 is SQVTM, CDR2 ANQGSEA, per germline. V lost 2 bases to trimming and J lost 5 bases, with 12 bases between them. The CDR3 is 13 residues long. CDR3 nucleotides: TGCAGCGTTGAAATAGTGGGTCGGGAGACCCAGTACTTC. Its protein product is CSVEIVGRETQYF.

The rearrangement joins TRBV19 to TRBJ1-2, with D tentatively TRBD1 (6 bases). CDR3 size: 14 residues. The germline gives CDR1 LNHDA, CDR2 SQIVND (reference sequence). Trimming removed 3 bases at V and 8 bases at J, with 16 bases between. CDR3 region: CASSISRQEGGYTF. In DNA form, the CDR3 reads TGTGCCAGTAGTATTTCTCGACAGGAAGGGGGCTACACCTTC.

The V gene is TRBV5-1, the J gene TRBJ1-1; D not certain. V lost 6 bases and J 1 base, leaving 7 bases between the germline ends. Germline assignment: CDR1 SGHRS and CDR2 YFSETQ. The CDR3 is 12 residues long. CDR3 in DNA: TGCGCCAGCACTGGACCGAACACTGAAGCTTTCTTT. Its translation: CASTGPNTEAFF.

This sequence joins TRBV5-1 and TRBJ2-2; a weak D match, TRBD1 (5 bases). The CDR3 contains 15 residues. CDR1 SGHRS and CDR2 YFSETQ come from the germline V gene. V lost 0 bases and J 3 bases, leaving 9 bases between the germline ends. The CDR3 sequence is CASSLETVDTGELFF. The CDR3 region has the DNA TGCGCCAGCAGCTTGGAGACAGTGGACACCGGGGAGCTGTTTTTT.

The rearrangement links TRBV5-4 to TRBJ1-5; tentative D call: TRBD1 (5 bases). The V and J ends lost 4 bases and 4 bases respectively, with 12 bases between them. The CDR3 contains 14 residues. Germline V gene sequence: CDR1 SGHNT, CDR2 YYREEE (reference sequence). CDR3 region: CASSQKGLNQPQHF. The DNA for the CDR3 is TGTGCCAGCAGCCAGAAGGGGCTGAATCAGCCCCAGCATTTT.

The chain uses TRBV11-2 and TRBJ2-5; D might be TRBD2 (5 bases). The CDR3 extends over 11 amino acids. Per germline, CDR1 SGHAT and CDR2 FQNNGV. Trimming cost V 7 bases and J 7 bases, with 10 bases left between them. Written as DNA, the CDR3 is TGTGCCAGCATGATACTAGGGACCCAGTACTTC. Amino acids: CASMILGTQYF. The full variable domain, in which reference TRBV11-2 and TRBJ2-5 provide the parts outside the CDR3, is EAGVAQSPRYKIIEKRQSVAFWCNPISGHATLYWYQQILGQGPKLLIQFQNNGVVDDSQLPKDRFSAERLKGVDSTLKIQPAKLEDSAVYLCASMILGTQYFGPGTRLLVL.

V and J are TRBV5-4 and TRBJ1-2; D unclear. The germline V and J ends were trimmed by 0 bases and 7 bases, with 10 bases remaining between them. The CDR3 has 13 residues. Germline V lookup: CDR1 SGHNT, CDR2 YYREEE (reference sequence). DNA for the CDR3: TGTGCCAGCAGCTTGGTAAGGGAAAGTGGCTACACCTTC. Its translation: CASSLVRESGYTF.

The V call is TRBV2, the J call TRBJ2-7; no clear D. Germline CDR1 SNHLY, CDR2 FYNNEI. The CDR3 runs 14 residues. Trimming took off 0 bases at V and 1 base at J, with 7 bases between the two ends. The CDR3 reads CASSEATYSYEQYF. The CDR3 nucleotides are TGTGCCAGCAGTGAAGCCACGTATTCCTACGAGCAGTACTTC.

This chain joins TRBV9 and TRBJ1-4, with unresolved D. V lost 1 base to trimming and J lost 6 bases, with 7 bases between them. The CDR3 totals 13 residues. CDR1 and CDR2 (germline): SGDLS, YYNGEE. In nucleotides, the CDR3 is TGTGCCAGCAGCGTAAATCAGGATGAAAAACTGTTTTTT. Protein sequence: CASSVNQDEKLFF.

The gene calls are TRBV5-5 and TRBJ1-2; maybe TRBD1 (6 bases). Germline lookup yields CDR1 SGHKS and CDR2 YYEKEE (reference sequence). CDR3 length: 15 residues. Trimming pared 0 bases from V and 0 bases from J, leaving 9 bases between. The CDR3 nucleotides read TGTGCCAGCAGCTTGGGGGGGCCCCCTAACTATGGCTACACCTTC. It yields the protein CASSLGGPPNYGYTF.

The chain couples TRBV5-1 to TRBJ1-1; weak D call: TRBD1 (5 bases). This CDR3 spans 14 amino acids. Trimming cost V 4 bases and J 1 base, with 11 bases left between them. Germline assignment: CDR1 SGHRS and CDR2 YFSETQ. The CDR3 coding sequence is TGCGCCAGCAGCCACACAGGACAGAACACTGAAGCTTTCTTT. Translating it yields CASSHTGQNTEAFF.

The chain combines TRBV6-1 with TRBJ1-1; D is unresolved. Germline CDR1 and CDR2: MNHNS and SASEGT. CDR3 length: 12 amino acids. V lost 8 bases to trimming and J lost 6 bases, with 13 bases between them. CDR3 bases: TGTGCCAGCGGGGATTCGCGCGCTGAAGCTTTCTTT. Protein: CASGDSRAEAFF.